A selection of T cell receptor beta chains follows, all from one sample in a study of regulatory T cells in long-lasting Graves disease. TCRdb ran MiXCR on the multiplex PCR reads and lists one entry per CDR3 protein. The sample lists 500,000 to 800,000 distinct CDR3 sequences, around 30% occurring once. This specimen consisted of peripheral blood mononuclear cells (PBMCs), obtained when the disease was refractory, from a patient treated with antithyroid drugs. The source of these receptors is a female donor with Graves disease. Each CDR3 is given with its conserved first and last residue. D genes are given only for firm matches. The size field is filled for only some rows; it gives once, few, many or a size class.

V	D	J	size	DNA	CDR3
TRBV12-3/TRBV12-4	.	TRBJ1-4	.	TGTGCCAGCACGCTGAGGAGGGGACCATATAATGAAAAACTGTTTTTT	CASTLRRGPYNEKLFF
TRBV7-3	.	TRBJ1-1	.	TGTGCCAGCAGCCCCGAATCGTACACTGAAGCTTTCTTT	CASSPESYTEAFF
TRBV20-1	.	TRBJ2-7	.	TGCAGTGCCTCCCCGTCCCGCGGGCTCTACGAGCAGTACTTC	CSASPSRGLYEQYF
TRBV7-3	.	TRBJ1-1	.	TGTGCCAGCAGCCGGGCCGGCTTCAACACTGAAGCTTTCTTT	CASSRAGFNTEAFF
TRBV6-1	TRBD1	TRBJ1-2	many	TGTGCCAGCAGCCCGGGACAGCACTATGGCTACACCTTC	CASSPGQHYGYTF
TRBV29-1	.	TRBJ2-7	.	TGCAGCGTTGAAGATCGTCTCGGGCGAGGAGGAGCCTACGAGCAGTACTTC	CSVEDRLGRGGAYEQYF
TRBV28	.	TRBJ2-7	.	TGTGCCAGCATCGGGTTTATTGGGGAGCAGTACTTC	CASIGFIGEQYF
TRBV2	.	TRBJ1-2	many	TGTGCCAGCATCTTAAGGGATGGCTACACCTTC	CASILRDGYTF
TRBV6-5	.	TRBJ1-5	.	TGTGCCAGCAGTTGGAACCGAGGAGGCAATCAGCCCCAGCATTTT	CASSWNRGGNQPQHF
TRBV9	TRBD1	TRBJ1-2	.	TGTGCCAGCAGGTCACAGGGGATGGGCTACACCTTC	CASRSQGMGYTF
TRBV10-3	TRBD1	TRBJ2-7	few	TGTGCCGTACAACAGGGGGCAGGCGAGCAGTACTTC	CAVQQGAGEQYF
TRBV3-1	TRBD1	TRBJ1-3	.	TGTGCCAGCAGCCGGGACAGTCGCTCTGGAAACACCATATATTTT	CASSRDSRSGNTIYF
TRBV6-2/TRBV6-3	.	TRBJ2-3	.	TGTGCCAGCAGTTACAGGAGAGGGAGAGATACGCAGTATTTT	CASSYRRGRDTQYF
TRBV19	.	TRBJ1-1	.	TGTGCCAGTACCCTCTCTGGGCCAGCCTGGGGCACTGAAGCTTTCTTT	CASTLSGPAWGTEAFF
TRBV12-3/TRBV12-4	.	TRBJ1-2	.	TGTGCCAGCAGCCCCCAGATGGACAGCTATGGCTACACCTTC	CASSPQMDSYGYTF
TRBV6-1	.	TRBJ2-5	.	TGTGCCAGCAGTAAGGGGGGGGGCCAAGAGACCCAGTACTTC	CASSKGGGQETQYF
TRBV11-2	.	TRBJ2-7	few	TGTGCCAGCAGCTTAGCGGTTAGCGGCTCCTACGAGCAGTACTTC	CASSLAVSGSYEQYF
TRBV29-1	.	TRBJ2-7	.	TGCAGCGTTGGGGACGGGAGATACGAGCAGTACTTC	CSVGDGRYEQYF
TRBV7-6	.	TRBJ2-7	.	TGTGCCAGCAGCGCTACAGGATTACCCTACGAGCAGTACTTC	CASSATGLPYEQYF
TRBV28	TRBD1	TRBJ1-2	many	TGTGCCAGCAGTTTCACCAGGGGGAAAGGCTACACCTTC	CASSFTRGKGYTF
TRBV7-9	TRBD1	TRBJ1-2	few	TGTGCCAGCAGCTTAGCGCAGGGGGTGCGCTATGGCTACACCTTC	CASSLAQGVRYGYTF
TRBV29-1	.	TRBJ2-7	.	TGCAGCGTTGCTGGGGACTACGAGCAGTACTTC	CSVAGDYEQYF
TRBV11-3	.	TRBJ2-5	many	TGTGCCAGCAGCTTAGGTTCAAGACAGCAAGAGACCCAGTACTTC	CASSLGSRQQETQYF
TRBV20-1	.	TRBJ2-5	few	TGCAGTGCTAGAGATGGAAGGGGCCAAGAGACCCAGTACTTC	CSARDGRGQETQYF
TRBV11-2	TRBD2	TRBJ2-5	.	TGTGCCAGCAGCCTTGGGAGACTAGCACTTAAAGTGGAGACCCAGTACTTC	CASSLGRLALKVETQYF
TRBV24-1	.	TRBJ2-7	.	TGTGCCACCAGTGATTCTAGAGGAGAACCGCTCAAGCAGTACTTC	CATSDSRGEPLKQYF
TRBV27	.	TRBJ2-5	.	TGTGCCAGCAGTCCAACGACAGTCCCGACCCAGTACTTC	CASSPTTVPTQYF
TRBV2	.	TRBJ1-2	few	TGTGCCAGCAGTGAAGTATCAACTAACTATGGCTACACCTTC	CASSEVSTNYGYTF
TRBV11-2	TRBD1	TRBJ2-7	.	TGTGCCAGCAGCTTCCCGGGACAGGGGACCGAGCAGTACTTC	CASSFPGQGTEQYF
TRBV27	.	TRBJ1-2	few	TGTGCCAGCAGCTTTATTGCCGGGACTGGAGCTAACCATGGCTACACCTTC	CASSFIAGTGANHGYTF
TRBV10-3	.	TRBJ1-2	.	TGTGCCATCAGTGAGTCAGGAGCCCCTGGCTACACCTTC	CAISESGAPGYTF
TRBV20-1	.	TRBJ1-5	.	TGCAGTCAAGACCTCAATCAGCCCCAGCATTTT	CSQDLNQPQHF
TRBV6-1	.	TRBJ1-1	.	TGTGCCAGCAGTGAAAATTGGGGCACTGAAGCTTTCTTT	CASSENWGTEAFF
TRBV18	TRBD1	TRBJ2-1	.	TGTGCCAGCTCCCCAGGGGGCACTGAGCAGTTCTTC	CASSPGGTEQFF
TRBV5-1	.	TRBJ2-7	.	TGCGCCAGCAGCTTGCAGCGGTACTCCTACGAGCAGTACTTC	CASSLQRYSYEQYF
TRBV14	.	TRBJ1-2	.	TGTGCCAGCAGCCTAAGCACCAGGGGCTACACCTTC	CASSLSTRGYTF